Given below is one TCR beta chain in context. What it recognizes is unknown. Since a much larger clone is just one base distant, this may be a read error. The entry originates in a study of T cells in Graves' hyperthyroidism and ophthalmopathy. Regarding the study as a whole: Ophthalmopathy and stable hyperthyroidism were told apart by a 13 V-J model.

Ophthalmopathy cases scored 3 or more on the Clinical Activity Score and 4 or more on NOSPECS grade, with duration below 3 months. RNA transcripts were the template for amplifying TCR beta CDR3 regions. Researchers ran a first-round RT-PCR on the TCR CDR3 using the HTBI primer set. Each CDR3 protein is one row after TCRdb ran MiXCR on the multiplex PCR reads. The top ten clones hold approximately 13% of a sample with over 350,000 distinct CDR3 sequences, 14% to 15% of them seen once. Germline V lookup: CDR1 KGHSH, CDR2 LQKENI. The CDR3 spans 15 residues. The TCR sequence derives from a man between 18 and 35 years old with Graves' ophthalmopathy. Sequenced sample: blood. J is TRBJ1-6 and V is TRBV18; D is unclear. CDR3 in amino acids: CASSPDGGKDSPPHF. The DNA of the CDR3 is TGTGCCAGCTCACCCGATGGTGGGAAGGATTCACCCCCCCACTTT.